A single sample gave rise to the 30 T cell receptor beta chains below, sequenced in a study of OX40 agonist ivuxolimab in advanced cancers. Method: immunoSEQ multiplex PCR; TCRdb's copy keeps in-frame clones and lacks some. The sample contains roughly 48,000 clones, roughly 85% of which appear only once. Sequences were derived from CD4+ or CD8+ T cells sorted from blood, sampled in a trial of the OX40 agonist ivuxolimab. The receptors come from an adult with an advanced solid tumor such as melanoma, head and neck, liver or kidney cancer.

The chain employs TRBV5-4 and TRBJ2-7; TRBD1 aligns across 10 bases. V lost 4 bases and J lost 6; bases outside the gene matches: 7. The germline CDR1 and CDR2 sequences are SGHNT and YYREEE (reference sequence). There are 14 residues in the CDR3. For the CDR3, the DNA is TGTGCCAGCAGCCGACCGACAGGGGGCGGCGAGCAGTACTTC. Translating gives CASSRPTGGGEQYF.

The V and J genes are TRBV21-1 and TRBJ2-1. TRBV21-1 is shown as a pseudogene. The CDR3 has 16 amino acids. CDR3 residues: CASSKGVRLVYNEQFF. CDR3 DNA sequence: TGTGCCAGCAGCAAAGGGGTGCGTCTGGTCTACAATGAGCAGTTCTTC.

This chain connects TRBV28 to TRBJ1-1; D gene uncertain. In germline, CDR1 is MDHEN, CDR2 SYDVKM. The V and J ends lost 8 bases and 1 base respectively, with 20 bases between them. This CDR3 is 16 amino acids long. The CDR3 DNA is TGTGCCAGCCCCCCAAGGCGCCCCGAGGGGAACACTGAAGCTTTCTTT. Its protein is CASPPRRPEGNTEAFF.

The V gene is TRBV19, the J gene TRBJ2-1; TRBD1 is a possible D gene (5 bases). Germline loops: CDR1 LNHDA, CDR2 SQIVND (reference sequence). This CDR3 contains 15 residues. Trimming took 4 bases from V and 10 from J, leaving 20 bases between them. CDR3 in DNA: TGTGCCAGTAGTACACCACGGCAGGGCCTAAGGGAGCAGTTCTTC. It codes for CASSTPRQGLREQFF.

This rearrangement joins TRBV6-5 to TRBJ1-2; D uncertain. CDR1 is MNHEY and CDR2 is SVGAGI in the germline V gene. Trimming left V 11 bases short and J 5 bases short, with 15 bases between. CDR3 length: 12 amino acids. CDR3 loop: CARRQGRYGYTF. The CDR3 nucleotides are TGTGCCCGCCGCCAAGGGAGATATGGCTACACCTTC.

The chain employs TRBV9 and TRBJ2-2; 7 positions match TRBD2. The length of the CDR3 is 14 residues. The germline gives CDR1 SGDLS, CDR2 YYNGEE. V was pared by 7 bases and J by 2 bases, with 5 bases of the junction left unmatched. As DNA, the CDR3 is TGTGCCAGCGCGGGACTACTTAACACCGGGGAGCTGTTTTTT. Protein sequence: CASAGLLNTGELFF.

The V gene is TRBV9, the J gene TRBJ2-3; D ambiguous. Trimming took off 3 bases at V and 5 bases at J, with 7 bases between the two ends. The germline V gene has CDR1 SGDLS and CDR2 YYNGEE. The CDR3 length is 12 residues. The CDR3 coding sequence is TGTGCCAGCAGCGCCCCGGGAGATACGCAGTATTTT. Translation: CASSAPGDTQYF.

The rearrangement links TRBV29-1 to TRBJ2-7; D might be TRBD1 (7 bases). Trimming took off 6 bases at V and 3 bases at J, with 12 bases between the two ends. The CDR3 sequence is 12 residues long. The germline V gene has CDR1 SQVTM and CDR2 ANQGSEA. In nucleotides, the CDR3 is TGCAGCGTGCACAGGGGAGGCTACGAGCAGTACTTC. Protein sequence: CSVHRGGYEQYF.

V gene TRBV20-1 combines with J gene TRBJ2-7, with D uncertain. V was cut by 2 bases and J by 4 bases, with 6 bases left in between. The CDR3 is 11 amino acids. Germline CDR1 DFQATT, CDR2 SNEGSKA (reference sequence). This CDR3 reads CSARQAYEQYF. The CDR3 DNA reads as TGCAGTGCTAGACAGGCGTACGAGCAGTACTTC.

The CDR3 loop is CASSTGGTYEQYF. CDR3 in DNA: TGTGCCAGCAGCACAGGGGGTACCTACGAGCAGTACTTC. The chain couples TRBV28 to TRBJ2-7; TRBD1 matches 8 bases. V lost 6 bases and J lost 2; bases outside the gene matches: 3. The CDR3 is made up of 13 amino acids. CDR1 MDHEN and CDR2 SYDVKM come from the germline V gene.

Points on this clone: The sample holds other DNA sequences that translate to the same CDR3. V and J are TRBV6-5 and TRBJ1-5; D might be TRBD1 (6 bases). V lost 7 bases, J lost 10 bases, and 20 bases lay in between. The CDR3 is made up of 14 amino acids. Germline V gives CDR1 MNHEY, CDR2 SVGAGI. The chain's CDR3 is CASTPERGTQPQHF. The CDR3 DNA follows: TGTGCCAGCACTCCCGAGAGGGGGACTCAACCCCAGCATTTT.

The chain employs TRBV19 and TRBJ2-1; 7 bases are a match to TRBD1. The germline V gene has CDR1 LNHDA and CDR2 SQIVND (reference sequence). This CDR3 is 15 amino acids long. Trimming cost V 3 bases and J 2 bases; bases outside gene matches: 4. CDR3 bases: TGTGCCAGTAGTATGAAAAGGGGGCCCTACAATGAGCAGTTCTTC. Encoded protein: CASSMKRGPYNEQFF.

This clone was found once. This chain uses TRBV28 with TRBJ2-2; D is perhaps TRBD1 (5 bases). V was cut by 3 bases and J by 7 bases, with 12 bases left in between. The CDR3 runs 14 residues. Germline CDR1 reads MDHEN; CDR2 reads SYDVKM. CDR3 amino acids: CASSFRVFSGELFF. The CDR3, as DNA: TGTGCCAGCAGTTTCAGGGTGTTCAGCGGGGAGCTGTTTTTT.

The table lists this clone with a count of one. The chain is built from TRBV11-2 and TRBJ2-5; D ambiguous. Germline V gives CDR1 SGHAT, CDR2 FQNNGV. V was clipped by 1 base and J by 3 bases, with 9 bases between them. There are 14 residues in the CDR3. The CDR3 here is CASSLGPQKETQYF. For the CDR3, the DNA is TGTGCCAGCAGCTTAGGGCCCCAAAAAGAGACCCAGTACTTC.

V is TRBV28 and J is TRBJ1-1; the D gene is possibly TRBD1 (6 bases). V lost 7 bases to trimming and J lost 0 bases, with 12 bases between them. CDR1 and CDR2 (germline): MDHEN, SYDVKM. The CDR3 length is 14 residues. This CDR3 is CASTKGGLNTEAFF. In nucleotides, the CDR3 is TGTGCCAGCACCAAGGGGGGTTTGAACACTGAAGCTTTCTTT. Together with reference TRBV28 and TRBJ1-1, the CDR3 gives the full variable domain: DVKVTQSSRYLVKRTGEKVFLECVQDMDHENMFWYRQDPGLGLRLIYFSYDVKMKEKGDIPEGYSVSREKKERFSLILESASTNQTSMYLCASTKGGLNTEAFFGQGTRLTVV.

The chain combines TRBV5-5 with TRBJ1-4; 7 bases align to TRBD1. This CDR3 is 14 amino acids long. The V gene's germline CDR1 is SGHKS and CDR2 YYEKEE (reference sequence). The V gene end was trimmed by 2 bases and the J gene end by 7 bases; junction bases not matched to a gene: 5. CDR3 sequence reads: CASSLYRGGEKLFF. CDR3 in DNA: TGTGCCAGCAGCTTATACAGGGGTGGTGAAAAACTGTTTTTT.

This chain joins TRBV19 and TRBJ2-2, with TRBD2 matching over 10 bases. The CDR3 contains 18 residues. Germline V gene data show CDR1 as LNHDA and CDR2 as SQIVND (reference sequence). Trimming cost V 6 bases and J 6 bases; bases outside gene matches: 16. The CDR3 sequence: CASSPTGGGAGGAGELFF. CDR3 sequence (DNA): TGTGCCAGTAGCCCGACCGGAGGGGGAGCGGGAGGGGCCGGGGAGCTGTTTTTT.

The chain joins TRBV15 to TRBJ2-1, with TRBD1 matching 7 bases. After removal of 4 bases from V and 1 base from J, the junction contained 13 bases not matched to a gene. This CDR3 has 18 amino acids. Germline V gene sequence: CDR1 LNHNV, CDR2 YYDKDF (reference sequence). This CDR3 reads CATSTPRAAGGSYNEQFF. The CDR3 DNA sequence: TGTGCCACCAGCACCCCCCGCGCGGCAGGGGGTTCCTACAATGAGCAGTTCTTC. The entire variable domain, with the rest obtained from reference TRBV15 and TRBJ2-1, is as follows: DAMVIQNPRYQVTQFGKPVTLSCSQTLNHNVMYWYQQKSSQAPKLLFHYYDKDFNNEADTPDNFQSRRPNTSFCFLDIRSPGLGDTAMYLCATSTPRAAGGSYNEQFFGPGTRLTVL.

The chain couples TRBV7-8 to TRBJ2-3, with a possible D match to TRBD2 (5 bases). Trimming shortened V by 5 bases and J by 0 bases, and 12 bases separated the two germline ends. The CDR3 is 15 residues long. Per germline, CDR1 SGHVS and CDR2 FQNEAQ. CDR3 sequence reads: CASSPPEGSTDTQYF. The CDR3 DNA follows: TGTGCCAGCAGCCCACCCGAGGGAAGCACAGATACGCAGTATTTT.

This chain joins TRBV9 and TRBJ1-3, with D unclear. The CDR3 extends over 12 amino acids. V gave up 4 bases and J gave up 4 bases, with 6 bases separating them. Per the germline V gene, CDR1 is SGDLS and CDR2 is YYNGEE. CDR3 DNA sequence: TGTGCCAGCAGCCTCGCCGGAAACACCATATATTTT. Its translation is CASSLAGNTIYF.

The genes are TRBV5-1 and TRBJ2-1; 10 positions agree with TRBD2. The CDR3 length is 15 residues. The V and J ends lost 4 bases and 4 bases, in that order; junction bases with no gene match: 5. CDR1 is SGHRS, CDR2 YFSETQ, per germline. The CDR3 DNA follows: TGCGCCAGCAGCCTTACTAGCGGGGAATACAATGAGCAGTTCTTC. Amino acids: CASSLTSGEYNEQFF. Full variable domain (missing parts from reference TRBV5-1 and TRBJ2-1): KAGVTQTPRYLIKTRGQQVTLSCSPISGHRSVSWYQQTPGQGLQFLFEYFSETQRNKGNFPGRFSGRQFSNSRSEMNVSTLELGDSALYLCASSLTSGEYNEQFFGPGTRLTVL.

The rearrangement uses TRBV15 and TRBJ2-5, with 12 bases matching TRBD2. The CDR3 consists of 15 residues. J gave up 4 bases and V 2 bases, and 2 bases lay outside the gene matches. The germline gives CDR1 LNHNV, CDR2 YYDKDF (reference sequence). In nucleotides, the CDR3 is TGTGCCACCAGCAGACCTAGCGGGAGGGTAGAGACCCAGTACTTC. It yields the protein CATSRPSGRVETQYF.

This clone was observed once. The chain joins TRBV5-5 to TRBJ1-1, with 8 positions matching TRBD1. The CDR3 loop spans 17 amino acids. Germline V gene lookup returns CDR1 SGHKS and CDR2 YYEKEE (reference sequence). V was pared by 2 bases and J by 5 bases, with 14 bases of the junction left unmatched. CDR3 loop: CASSFATGDTLRTEAFF. The CDR3 DNA follows: TGTGCCAGCAGCTTCGCGACAGGGGATACCCTGAGAACTGAAGCTTTCTTT. The entire variable domain, with the rest obtained from reference TRBV5-5 and TRBJ1-1, is as follows: DAGVTQSPTHLIKTRGQQVTLRCSPISGHKSVSWYQQVLGQGPQFIFQYYEKEERGRGNFPDRFSARQFPNYSSELNVNALLLGDSALYLCASSFATGDTLRTEAFFGQGTRLTVV.

The chain employs TRBV30 and TRBJ1-2; 8 bases agree with TRBD1. Germline CDR1 and CDR2: GTSNPN and SVGIG (reference sequence). The CDR3 runs 14 residues. Trimming took 3 bases from V and 4 from J; bases not matched to a gene: 7. In DNA form, the CDR3 reads TGTGCCTGGAGAGCAGCAGGGGGCGTCTATGGCTACACCTTC. Translating gives CAWRAAGGVYGYTF.

V and J are TRBV28 and TRBJ2-3, with unresolved D. V dropped 6 bases and J dropped 0 bases, with 13 bases sitting between them. The CDR3 is 15 residues long. Germline CDR1 and CDR2: MDHEN and SYDVKM. CDR3 sequence: CASSNGGTSTDTQYF. CDR3 sequence (DNA): TGTGCCAGCAGCAATGGTGGAACTAGCACAGATACGCAGTATTTT.

This clone is a singleton in its sample. V gene TRBV28 combines with J gene TRBJ1-2, with D unresolved. From germline, CDR1 is MDHEN and CDR2 SYDVKM. V was pared by 4 bases and J by 8 bases, with 11 bases between. The CDR3 has 12 residues. CDR3: CASSSARRGYTF. CDR3 nucleotides: TGTGCCAGCAGTTCCGCTCGGCGCGGCTACACCTTC.

The chain joins TRBV11-2 to TRBJ2-1; D is unclear. The V and J ends lost 2 bases and 1 base respectively, with 9 bases between them. The CDR3 spans 15 residues. Germline CDR1 SGHAT, CDR2 FQNNGV. CDR3 residues: CASSLILKSYNEQFF. CDR3 in DNA: TGTGCCAGCAGCTTAATCCTGAAATCCTACAATGAGCAGTTCTTC.

V gene TRBV27 combines with J gene TRBJ1-1; no firm D call. The length of the CDR3 is 13 residues. Looked up from germline, CDR1 is MNHEY and CDR2 is SMNVEV (reference sequence). Trimming removed 5 bases at V and 4 bases at J, with 11 bases between. CDR3 sequence (DNA): TGTGCCAGCAGTCTGCGGGAGGGCACTGAAGCTTTCTTT. It yields the protein CASSLREGTEAFF.

The V gene is TRBV28, the J gene TRBJ1-2; 9 bases align to TRBD1. The CDR3 spans 17 residues. Trimming cost V 5 bases and J 0 bases; bases outside gene matches: 10. From germline, CDR1 is MDHEN and CDR2 SYDVKM. The CDR3 reads CASSETGQGPSNYGYTF. The CDR3 DNA sequence: TGTGCCAGCAGTGAGACGGGACAGGGCCCGTCTAACTATGGCTACACCTTC.

The V gene is TRBV29-1, the J gene TRBJ2-5; D not resolved. The CDR3 runs to 14 residues. Trimming pared 7 bases from V and 6 bases from J, leaving 21 bases between. CDR1 and CDR2 from the germline V gene are SQVTM and ANQGSEA. This chain's CDR3 is CSARVSEVGKTQYF. The CDR3 DNA reads as TGCAGCGCCCGGGTTTCAGAGGTCGGAAAGACCCAGTACTTC.